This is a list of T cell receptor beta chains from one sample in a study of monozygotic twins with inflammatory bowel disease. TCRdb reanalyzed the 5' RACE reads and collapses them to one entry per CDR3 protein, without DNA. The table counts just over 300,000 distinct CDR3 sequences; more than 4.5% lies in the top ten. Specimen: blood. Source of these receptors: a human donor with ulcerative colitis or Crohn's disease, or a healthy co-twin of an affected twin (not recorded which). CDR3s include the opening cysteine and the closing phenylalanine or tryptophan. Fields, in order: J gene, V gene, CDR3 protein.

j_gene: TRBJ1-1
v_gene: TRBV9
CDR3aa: CASSVEIGTYNEAFF

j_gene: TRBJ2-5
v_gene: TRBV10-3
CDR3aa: CAISESGLALPSGETQYF

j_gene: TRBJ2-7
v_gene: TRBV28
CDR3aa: CAGASSYEQYF

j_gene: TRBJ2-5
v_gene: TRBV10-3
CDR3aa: CAIKASGSLGTQYF

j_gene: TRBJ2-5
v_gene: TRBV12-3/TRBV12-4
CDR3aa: CASGATTEETQYF

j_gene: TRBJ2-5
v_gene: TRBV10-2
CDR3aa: CASSESNREETQYF

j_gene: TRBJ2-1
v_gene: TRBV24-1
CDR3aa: CATSDWGGGNNEQFF

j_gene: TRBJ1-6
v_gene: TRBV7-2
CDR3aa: CASSSHRVGNSPLHF

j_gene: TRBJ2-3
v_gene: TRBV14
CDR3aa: CASSQSLAGDNTQYF

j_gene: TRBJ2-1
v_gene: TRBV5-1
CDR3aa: CASSPQGGRSYNEQFF

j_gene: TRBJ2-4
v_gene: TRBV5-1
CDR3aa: CASSSSPQGRSENIQYF

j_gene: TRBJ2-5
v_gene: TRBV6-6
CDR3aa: CASSYPDSQETQYF

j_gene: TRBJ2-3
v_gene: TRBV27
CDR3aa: CASSRTGAEDTQYF

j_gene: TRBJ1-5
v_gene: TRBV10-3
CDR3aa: CAISESNPGQGNQPQHF

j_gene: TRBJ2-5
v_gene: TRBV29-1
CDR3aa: CSVEPGFGETQYF

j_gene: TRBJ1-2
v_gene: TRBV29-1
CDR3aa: CSVVGGLTNYGYTF

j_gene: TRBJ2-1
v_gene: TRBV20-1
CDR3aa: CSARLGAYNEQFF

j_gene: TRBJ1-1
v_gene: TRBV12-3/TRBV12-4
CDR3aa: CASRKLGTRFGEAFF

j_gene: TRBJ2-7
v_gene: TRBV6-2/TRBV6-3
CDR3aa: CASAWNSYEQYF

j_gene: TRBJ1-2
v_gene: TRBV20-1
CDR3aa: CSARDPGKDRYGYTF

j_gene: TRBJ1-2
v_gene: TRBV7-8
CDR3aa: CASSSTPGGNYGYTF

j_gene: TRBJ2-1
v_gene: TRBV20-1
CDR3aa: CSAPKKRGSYNEQFF

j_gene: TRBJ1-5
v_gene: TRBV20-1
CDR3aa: CSARDPTHNQPQHF

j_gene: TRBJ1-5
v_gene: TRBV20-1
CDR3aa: CSAAGGGRSNQPQHF

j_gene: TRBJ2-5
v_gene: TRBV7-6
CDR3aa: CASSPKTGETQYF

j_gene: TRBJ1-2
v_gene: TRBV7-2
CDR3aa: CASSLAFRVEGYTF

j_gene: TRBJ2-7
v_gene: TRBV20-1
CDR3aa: CSARTQPYEQYF

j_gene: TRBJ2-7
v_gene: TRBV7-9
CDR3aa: CASSRLAGDYEQYF

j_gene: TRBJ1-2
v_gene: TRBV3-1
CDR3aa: CASRPGTGYGYTF

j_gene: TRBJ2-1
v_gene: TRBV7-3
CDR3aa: CASSFVGGEQFF

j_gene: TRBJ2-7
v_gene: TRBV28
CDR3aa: CASSKPGTPPYEQYF

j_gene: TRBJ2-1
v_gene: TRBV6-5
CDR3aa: CASKYSGTSVNHEQFF

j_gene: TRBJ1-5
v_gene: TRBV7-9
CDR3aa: CASSLLGAQPQHF